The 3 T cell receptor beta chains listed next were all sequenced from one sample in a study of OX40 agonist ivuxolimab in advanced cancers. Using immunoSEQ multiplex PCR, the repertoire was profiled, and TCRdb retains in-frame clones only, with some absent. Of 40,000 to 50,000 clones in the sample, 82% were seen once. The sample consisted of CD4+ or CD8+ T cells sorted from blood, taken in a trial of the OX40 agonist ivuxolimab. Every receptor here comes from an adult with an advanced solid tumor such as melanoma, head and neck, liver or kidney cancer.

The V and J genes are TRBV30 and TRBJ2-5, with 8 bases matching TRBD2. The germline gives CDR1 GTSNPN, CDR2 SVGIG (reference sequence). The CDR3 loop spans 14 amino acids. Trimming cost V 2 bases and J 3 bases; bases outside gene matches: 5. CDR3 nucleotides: TGTGCCTGGAGTTCGGGGCGGGGGGAAGAGACCCAGTACTTC. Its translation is CAWSSGRGEETQYF.

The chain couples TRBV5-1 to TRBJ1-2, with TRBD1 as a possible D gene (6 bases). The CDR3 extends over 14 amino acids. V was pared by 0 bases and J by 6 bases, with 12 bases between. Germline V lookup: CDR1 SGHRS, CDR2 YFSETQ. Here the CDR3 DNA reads TGCGCCAGCAGCTTGGAGTGGGGGGCTAATGGCTACACCTTC. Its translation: CASSLEWGANGYTF.

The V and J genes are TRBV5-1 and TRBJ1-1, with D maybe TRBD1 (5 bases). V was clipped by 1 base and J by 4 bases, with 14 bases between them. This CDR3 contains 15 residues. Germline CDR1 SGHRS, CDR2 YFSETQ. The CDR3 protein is CASSLPRQGGTEAFF. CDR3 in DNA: TGCGCCAGCAGCTTGCCGAGGCAGGGTGGCACTGAAGCTTTCTTT.